This T cell receptor (beta chain) is from a study of control samples from healthy donors and cancer patients. Using immunoSEQ multiplex PCR, the repertoire was profiled, and TCRdb retains in-frame clones only, with some absent. Of approximately 87,000 clones detected, roughly 86% appear once; the ten largest clones hold roughly 1.2%. CDR1 is SGHTA, CDR2 FQGNSA, per germline. The ends were cut back, 5 bases at V and 2 bases at J, with 12 bases in the middle. The CDR3 totals 14 residues. This TCR came from a woman aged 50 to 60 in good health. V is TRBV7-2 and J is TRBJ2-5, with a weak D call TRBD2 (6 bases). The sequencing sample was made of blood. CDR3 residues: CASSRRDGQETQYF. The CDR3 DNA follows: TGTGCCAGCAGCCGGCGGGACGGACAAGAGACCCAGTACTTC.